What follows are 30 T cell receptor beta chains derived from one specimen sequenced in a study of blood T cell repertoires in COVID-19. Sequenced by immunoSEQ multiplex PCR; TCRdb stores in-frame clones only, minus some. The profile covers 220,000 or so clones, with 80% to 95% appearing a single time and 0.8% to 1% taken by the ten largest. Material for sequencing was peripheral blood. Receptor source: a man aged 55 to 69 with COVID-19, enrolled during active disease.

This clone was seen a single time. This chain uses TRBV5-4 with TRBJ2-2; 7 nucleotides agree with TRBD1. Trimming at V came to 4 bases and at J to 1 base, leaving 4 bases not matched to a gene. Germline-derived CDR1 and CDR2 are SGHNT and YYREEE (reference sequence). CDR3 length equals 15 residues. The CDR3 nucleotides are TGTGCCAGCAGCAACCGGGACAGGAACACCGGGGAGCTGTTTTTT. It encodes CASSNRDRNTGELFF.

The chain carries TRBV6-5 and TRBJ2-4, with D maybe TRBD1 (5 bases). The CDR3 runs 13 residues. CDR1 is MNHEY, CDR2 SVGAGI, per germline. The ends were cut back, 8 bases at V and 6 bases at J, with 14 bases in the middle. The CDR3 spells CASALGVGNIQYF. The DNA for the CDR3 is TGTGCCAGCGCCCTAGGGGTTGGAAACATTCAGTACTTC.

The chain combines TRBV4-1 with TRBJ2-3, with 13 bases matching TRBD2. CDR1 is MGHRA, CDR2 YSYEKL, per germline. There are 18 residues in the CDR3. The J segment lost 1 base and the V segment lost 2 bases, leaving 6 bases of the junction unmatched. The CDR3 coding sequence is TGCGCCAGCAGCCAACGACTAGCGGGGGGCCGTCGCACAGATACGCAGTATTTT. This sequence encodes CASSQRLAGGRRTDTQYF.

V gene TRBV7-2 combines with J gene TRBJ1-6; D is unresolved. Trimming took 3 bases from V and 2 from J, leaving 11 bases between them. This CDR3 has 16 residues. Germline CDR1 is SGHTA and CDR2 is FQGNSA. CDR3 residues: CASSFSGNPYNSPLHF. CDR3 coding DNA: TGTGCCAGCAGCTTCAGCGGGAACCCCTATAATTCACCCCTCCACTTT. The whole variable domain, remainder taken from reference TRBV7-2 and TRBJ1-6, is GAGVSQSPSNKVTEKGKDVELRCDPISGHTALYWYRQSLGQGLEFLIYFQGNSAPDKSGLPSDRFSAERTGGSVSTLTIQRTQQEDSAVYLCASSFSGNPYNSPLHFGNGTRLTVT.

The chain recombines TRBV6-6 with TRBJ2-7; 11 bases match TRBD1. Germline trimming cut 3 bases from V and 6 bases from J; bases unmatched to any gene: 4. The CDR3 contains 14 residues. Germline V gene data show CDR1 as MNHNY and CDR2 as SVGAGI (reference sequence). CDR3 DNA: TGTGCCAGCAGTTATAGAGGACAGGGGGCCGAGCAGTACTTC. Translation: CASSYRGQGAEQYF.

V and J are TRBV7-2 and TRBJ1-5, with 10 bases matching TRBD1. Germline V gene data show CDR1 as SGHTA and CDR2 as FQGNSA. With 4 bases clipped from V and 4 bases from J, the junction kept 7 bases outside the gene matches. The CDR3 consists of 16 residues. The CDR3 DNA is TGTGCCAGCAGCTCGACAGGGGGCGCAGGTAATCAGCCCCAGCATTTT. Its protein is CASSSTGGAGNQPQHF.

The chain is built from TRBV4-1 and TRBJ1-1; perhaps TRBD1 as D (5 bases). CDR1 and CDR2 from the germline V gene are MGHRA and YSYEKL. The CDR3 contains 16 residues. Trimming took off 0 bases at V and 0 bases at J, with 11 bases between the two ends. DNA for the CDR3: TGCGCCAGCAGCCAAGAGGGAAAGGGGATGAACACTGAAGCTTTCTTT. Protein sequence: CASSQEGKGMNTEAFF.

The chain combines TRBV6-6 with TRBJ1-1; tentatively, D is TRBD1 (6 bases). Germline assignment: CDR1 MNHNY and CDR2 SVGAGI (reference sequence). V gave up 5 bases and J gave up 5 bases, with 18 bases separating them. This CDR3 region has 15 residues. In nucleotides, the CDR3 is TGTGCCAGCAGTGTCACAGGGAATGTAGGGACTGAAGCTTTCTTT. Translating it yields CASSVTGNVGTEAFF.

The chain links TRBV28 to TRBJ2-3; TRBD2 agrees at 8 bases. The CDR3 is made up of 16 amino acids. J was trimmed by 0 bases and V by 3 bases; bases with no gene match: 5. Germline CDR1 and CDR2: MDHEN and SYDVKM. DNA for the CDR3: TGTGCCAGCAGTTTTGGCGGGAGGTCTAGCACAGATACGCAGTATTTT. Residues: CASSFGGRSSTDTQYF.

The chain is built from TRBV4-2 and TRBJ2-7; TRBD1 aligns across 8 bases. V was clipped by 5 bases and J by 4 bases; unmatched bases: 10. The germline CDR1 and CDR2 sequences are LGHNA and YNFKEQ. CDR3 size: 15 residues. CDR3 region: CASSSTGGPPYEQYF. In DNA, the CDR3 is TGTGCCAGCAGCTCTACAGGGGGACCCCCTTACGAGCAGTACTTC.

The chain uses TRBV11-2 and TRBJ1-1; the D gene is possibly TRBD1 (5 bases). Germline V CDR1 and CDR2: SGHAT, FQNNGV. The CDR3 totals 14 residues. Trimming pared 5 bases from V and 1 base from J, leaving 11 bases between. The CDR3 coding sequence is TGTGCCAGCAGCACTCAAAGGGGGAACACTGAAGCTTTCTTT. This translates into CASSTQRGNTEAFF.

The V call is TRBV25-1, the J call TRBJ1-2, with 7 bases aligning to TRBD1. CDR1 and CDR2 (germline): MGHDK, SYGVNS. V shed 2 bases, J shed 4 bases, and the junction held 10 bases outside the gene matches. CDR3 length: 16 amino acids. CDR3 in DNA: TGTGCCAGCAGTGAAACCACGACAGGGCAAAGCTATGGCTACACCTTC. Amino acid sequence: CASSETTTGQSYGYTF.

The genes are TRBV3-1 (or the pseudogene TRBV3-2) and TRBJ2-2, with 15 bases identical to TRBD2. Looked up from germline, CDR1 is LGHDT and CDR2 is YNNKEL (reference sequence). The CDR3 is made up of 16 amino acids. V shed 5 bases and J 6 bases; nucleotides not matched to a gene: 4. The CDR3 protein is CASSRTSGRVSGELFF. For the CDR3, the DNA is TGTGCCAGCAGCAGGACTAGCGGGAGGGTCTCCGGGGAGCTGTTTTTT.

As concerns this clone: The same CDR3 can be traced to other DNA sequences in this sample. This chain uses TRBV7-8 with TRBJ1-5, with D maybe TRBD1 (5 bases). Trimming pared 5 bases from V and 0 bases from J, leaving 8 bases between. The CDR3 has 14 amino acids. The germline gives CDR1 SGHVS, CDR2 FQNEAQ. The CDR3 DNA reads TGTGCCAGCAGCCGAGACAGTAGCAATCAGCCCCAGCATTTT. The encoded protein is CASSRDSSNQPQHF.

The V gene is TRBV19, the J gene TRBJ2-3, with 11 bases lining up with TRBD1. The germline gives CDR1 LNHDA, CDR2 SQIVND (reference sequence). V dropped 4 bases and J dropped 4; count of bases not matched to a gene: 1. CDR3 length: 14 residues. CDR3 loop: CASSKGQGADTQYF. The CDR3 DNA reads TGTGCCAGTAGTAAGGGACAGGGGGCAGATACGCAGTATTTT. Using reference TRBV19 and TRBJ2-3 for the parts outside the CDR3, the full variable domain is DGGITQSPKYLFRKEGQNVTLSCEQNLNHDAMYWYRQDPGQGLRLIYYSQIVNDFQKGDIAEGYSVSREKKESFPLTVTSAQKNPTAFYLCASSKGQGADTQYFGPGTRLTVL.

CDR3 nucleotides: TGTGCCACCAGGGAGACAGGGAGGACTGAAGCTTTCTTT. Protein sequence: CATRETGRTEAFF. The chain joins TRBV15 to TRBJ1-1; 7 bases fit TRBD1. Germline CDR1 and CDR2: LNHNV and YYDKDF (reference sequence). J gave up 5 bases and V 6 bases, and 6 bases lay outside the gene matches. The CDR3 runs to 13 residues.

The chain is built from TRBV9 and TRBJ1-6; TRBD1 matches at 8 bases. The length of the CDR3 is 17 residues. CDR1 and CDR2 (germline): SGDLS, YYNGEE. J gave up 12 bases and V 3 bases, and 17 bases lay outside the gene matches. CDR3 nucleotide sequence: TGTGCCAGCAGCGCGGAGGACAGGGCGGGCCTCAACCTACCCCTCCACTTT. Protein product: CASSAEDRAGLNLPLHF.

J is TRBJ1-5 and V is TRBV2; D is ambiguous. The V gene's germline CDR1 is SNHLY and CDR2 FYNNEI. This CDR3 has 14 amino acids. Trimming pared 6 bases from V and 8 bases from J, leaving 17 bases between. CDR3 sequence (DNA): TGTGCCAGCAGGCCCGATGGGAGCGGTGAGCCCCAGCATTTT. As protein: CASRPDGSGEPQHF.

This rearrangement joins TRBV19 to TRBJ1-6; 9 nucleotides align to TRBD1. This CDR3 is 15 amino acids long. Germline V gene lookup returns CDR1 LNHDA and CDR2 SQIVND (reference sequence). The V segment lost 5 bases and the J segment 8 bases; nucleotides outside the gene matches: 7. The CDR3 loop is CASSFGTGSHSPLHF. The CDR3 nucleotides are TGTGCCAGTAGTTTCGGGACAGGGTCCCATTCACCCCTCCACTTT.

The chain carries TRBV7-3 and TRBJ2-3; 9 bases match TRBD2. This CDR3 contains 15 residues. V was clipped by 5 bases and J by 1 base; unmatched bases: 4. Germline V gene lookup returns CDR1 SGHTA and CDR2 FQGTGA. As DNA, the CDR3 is TGTGCCAGCAGCCTCTGGACTAGCGGCACAGATACGCAGTATTTT. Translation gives CASSLWTSGTDTQYF.

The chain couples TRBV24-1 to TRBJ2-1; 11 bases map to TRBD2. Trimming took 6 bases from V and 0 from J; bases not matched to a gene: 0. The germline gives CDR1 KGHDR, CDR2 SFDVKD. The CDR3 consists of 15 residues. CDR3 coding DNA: TGTGCCACCAGTCTAGCGGGGGGCTCCTACAATGAGCAGTTCTTC. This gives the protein CATSLAGGSYNEQFF.

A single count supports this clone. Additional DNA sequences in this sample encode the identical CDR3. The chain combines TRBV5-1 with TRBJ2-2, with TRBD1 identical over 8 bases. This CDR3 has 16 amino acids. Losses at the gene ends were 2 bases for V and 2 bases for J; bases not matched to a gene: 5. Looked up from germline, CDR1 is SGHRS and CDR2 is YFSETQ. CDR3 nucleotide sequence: TGCGCCAGCAGCTTAGCGACAGGGGCCAACACCGGGGAGCTGTTTTTT. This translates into CASSLATGANTGELFF.

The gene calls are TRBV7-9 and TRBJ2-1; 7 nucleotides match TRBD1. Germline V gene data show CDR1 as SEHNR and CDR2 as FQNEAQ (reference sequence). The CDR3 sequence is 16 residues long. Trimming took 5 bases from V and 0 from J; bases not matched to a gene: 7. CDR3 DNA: TGTGCCAGCAGCCTCGGGACAGCTAGCTCCTACAATGAGCAGTTCTTC. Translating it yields CASSLGTASSYNEQFF. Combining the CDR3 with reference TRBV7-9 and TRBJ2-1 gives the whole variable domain DTGVSQNPRHKITKRGQNVTFRCDPISEHNRLYWYRQTLGQGPEFLTYFQNEAQLEKSRLLSDRFSAERPKGSFSTLEIQRTEQGDSAMYLCASSLGTASSYNEQFFGPGTRLTVL.

The CDR3 sequence is CASSPDRGPSPLHF. As DNA, the CDR3 is TGTGCCAGCTCACCCGACAGGGGGCCTTCACCCCTCCACTTT. This sequence joins TRBV18 and TRBJ1-6; 10 bases fit TRBD1. Germline V CDR1 and CDR2: KGHSH, LQKENI. The CDR3 totals 14 residues. V dropped 3 bases and J dropped 9; count of bases not matched to a gene: 2.

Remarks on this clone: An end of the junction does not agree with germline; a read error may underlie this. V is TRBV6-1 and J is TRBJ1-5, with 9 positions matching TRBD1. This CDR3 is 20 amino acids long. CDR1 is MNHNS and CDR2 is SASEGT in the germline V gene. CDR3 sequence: CVSTDPAGRTGVFSNQPQHF. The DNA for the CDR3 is TGTGTCAGCACTGATCCCGCAGGGAGGACAGGGGTTTTTAGCAATCAGCCCCAGCATTTT.

DNA for the CDR3: TGCGCCAGCAGTAAGGATGGGGGGGACACCGGGGAGCTGTTTTTT. This encodes CASSKDGGDTGELFF. The chain joins TRBV10-2 to TRBJ2-2, with TRBD2 matching 7 bases. This CDR3 is 15 amino acids long. From germline, CDR1 is WSHSY and CDR2 SAAADI. The ends lost 5 bases at V and 3 bases at J; junction bases unmatched: 6.

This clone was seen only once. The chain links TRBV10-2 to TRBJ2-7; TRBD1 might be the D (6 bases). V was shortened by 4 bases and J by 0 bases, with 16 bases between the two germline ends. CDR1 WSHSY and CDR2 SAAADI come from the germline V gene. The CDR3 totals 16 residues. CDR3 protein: CASSVQGDWSSYEQYF. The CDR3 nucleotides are TGCGCCAGCAGTGTACAGGGTGATTGGAGCTCCTACGAGCAGTACTTC.

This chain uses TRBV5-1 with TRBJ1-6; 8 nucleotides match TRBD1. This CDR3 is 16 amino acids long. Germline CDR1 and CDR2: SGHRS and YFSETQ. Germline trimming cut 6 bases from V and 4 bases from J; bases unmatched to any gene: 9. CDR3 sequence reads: CASTPDRETYNSPLHF. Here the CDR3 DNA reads TGCGCCAGCACCCCGGACAGGGAAACTTATAATTCACCCCTCCACTTT.

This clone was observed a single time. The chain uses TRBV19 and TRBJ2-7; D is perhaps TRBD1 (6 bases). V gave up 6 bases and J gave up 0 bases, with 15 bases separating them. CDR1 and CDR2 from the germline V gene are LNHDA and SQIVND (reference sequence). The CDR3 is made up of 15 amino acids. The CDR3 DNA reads TGTGCCAGTAGACAAACGCCGGACAGCTCCTACGAGCAGTACTTC. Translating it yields CASRQTPDSSYEQYF.

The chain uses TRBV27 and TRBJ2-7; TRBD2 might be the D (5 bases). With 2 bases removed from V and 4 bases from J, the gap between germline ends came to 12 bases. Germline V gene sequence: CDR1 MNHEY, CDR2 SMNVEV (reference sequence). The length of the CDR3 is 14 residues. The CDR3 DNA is TGTGCCAGCAGTTTAAGGACTTCACAATACGAGCAGTACTTC. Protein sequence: CASSLRTSQYEQYF.